This T cell receptor (beta chain) derives from a study of T cell therapy after organ transplantation. Produced via immunoSEQ multiplex PCR; TCRdb's table is partial and in-frame only. The data contain more than 3,000 clones, roughly 69% of them singletons. Of note for this clone: What it binds is not known.

The time point: 4-8 weeks after completion of therapy. Trimming cost V 8 bases and J 0 bases, with 13 bases left between them. This CDR3 has 15 residues. CDR1 is MNHEY and CDR2 is SVGAGI in the germline V gene. The sample consisted of CD8+ T cells from blood, taken after autologous CMV-specific T cell therapy. The sequence was obtained from a human patient who had received a solid organ transplant and had CMV disease. The graft donor may be the source of some T cells. The chain couples TRBV6-5 to TRBJ2-2; no clear D. CDR3 region: CASLSYTSNTGELFF. The DNA for the CDR3 is TGTGCCAGCCTTAGCTACACCTCGAACACCGGGGAGCTGTTTTTT.